A selection of T cell receptor beta chains follows, all from one sample in a study of T cell responses to AZD1222 COVID-19 vaccine. TCRdb's table, derived via immunoSEQ multiplex PCR, lists solely in-frame clones and lacks some. There are 120,000 or so clones in the sample; about nine tenths occur only once, and 2% to 2.5% lies in the top ten. Sample: peripheral blood, taken 28 days after the second AZD1222 dose. The receptors come from an adult who received the AZD1222 COVID-19 vaccine. CDR3s include the opening cysteine and the closing phenylalanine or tryptophan. The D gene is left open where the match is weak. The listing skips clone size in some rows; elsewhere it reads once, few, many or a size class.

j_call | d_call | clone_size | v_call | cdr3_aa | cdr3_nt
TRBJ1-4 | NA | NA | TRBV30 | CAWGVGRINEKLFF | TGTGCCTGGGGGGTCGGCAGGATCAATGAAAAACTGTTTTTT
TRBJ2-3 | TRBD1 | NA | TRBV6-5 | CASSYSQGARTDTQYF | TGTGCCAGCAGTTACTCCCAGGGGGCGCGCACAGATACGCAGTATTTT
TRBJ2-7 | TRBD1 | NA | TRBV5-1 | CASSLGFTGTGLYEQYF | TGCGCCAGCAGCTTGGGCTTCACCGGGACAGGGCTTTACGAGCAGTACTTC
TRBJ2-2 | TRBD1 | few | TRBV19 | CASSIPGQLTGELFF | TGTGCCAGTAGTATACCGGGACAGTTGACCGGGGAGCTGTTTTTT
TRBJ1-5 | NA | NA | TRBV10-1 | CASSAGVGQPQHF | TGCGCCAGCAGTGCGGGGGTCGGGCAGCCCCAGCATTTT
TRBJ1-6 | TRBD1 | NA | TRBV5-1 | CASSLAQGDSPLHF | TGCGCCAGCAGCTTGGCCCAGGGGGATTCACCCCTCCACTTT
TRBJ1-3 | TRBD1 | NA | TRBV7-2 | CASSGQGRSGNTIYF | TGTGCCAGCAGCGGACAGGGACGCTCTGGAAACACCATATATTTT
TRBJ2-3 | TRBD2 | NA | TRBV3-1/TRBV3-2 | CASSQPAGSTDTQYF | TGTGCCAGCAGCCAACCAGCGGGGAGCACAGATACGCAGTATTTT
TRBJ1-1 | NA | NA | TRBV29-1 | CSVVPGAGTEAFF | TGCAGCGTTGTCCCGGGGGCCGGAACTGAAGCTTTCTTT
TRBJ1-2 | NA | NA | TRBV15 | CATSRDQENRLYGYTF | TGTGCCACCAGCAGAGATCAGGAGAACCGACTCTATGGCTACACCTTC
TRBJ2-7 | NA | NA | TRBV11-2 | CASSARQSAGSVYEQYF | TGTGCCAGCAGCGCACGACAGTCAGCTGGAAGTGTCTACGAGCAGTACTTC
TRBJ1-1 | NA | NA | TRBV3-1/TRBV3-2 | CASSQGTSGKAFF | TGTGCCAGCAGCCAGGGGACGTCGGGGAAAGCTTTCTTT
TRBJ1-2 | NA | NA | TRBV5-1 | CASSLQPGQNGYTF | TGCGCCAGCAGCCTCCAACCCGGACAGAATGGCTACACCTTC
TRBJ2-7 | NA | NA | TRBV5-4 | CASSLGSGSPQNEQYF | TGTGCCAGCAGCTTGGGTAGTGGGTCCCCCCAGAACGAGCAGTACTTC
TRBJ2-7 | TRBD1 | NA | TRBV7-2 | CASSLGPGQTYEQYF | TGTGCCAGCAGCTTAGGCCCGGGACAGACCTACGAGCAGTACTTC
TRBJ1-1 | TRBD1 | NA | TRBV19 | CASTVTGPGTEAFF | TGTGCCAGTACCGTGACAGGGCCAGGCACTGAAGCTTTCTTT
TRBJ1-1 | TRBD1 | NA | TRBV6-5 | CATLWTGRTEAFF | TGTGCCACCTTATGGACAGGGAGAACTGAAGCTTTCTTT
TRBJ1-1 | TRBD1 | NA | TRBV2 | CASTTGVGTEAFF | TGTGCCAGCACTACAGGGGTAGGGACTGAAGCTTTCTTT
TRBJ1-2 | NA | NA | TRBV6-2/TRBV6-3 | CASSYGLGANYGYTF | TGTGCCAGCAGTTACGGATTGGGAGCTAACTATGGCTACACCTTC
TRBJ1-6 | NA | NA | TRBV6-5 | CASRWGGNSPLHF | TGTGCCAGCAGGTGGGGGGGGAATTCACCCCTCCACTTT
TRBJ1-5 | NA | NA | TRBV6-2/TRBV6-3 | CASSYAGLSNQPQHF | TGTGCCAGCAGTTACGCGGGTTTGAGCAATCAGCCCCAGCATTTT
TRBJ2-5 | NA | NA | TRBV25-1 | CASSEYPGAGVFETQYF | TGTGCCAGCAGTGAATATCCGGGGGCCGGGGTCTTTGAGACCCAGTACTTC
TRBJ1-6 | NA | NA | TRBV4-3 | CASSRRNSPLHF | TGCGCCAGCAGTCGACGCAATTCACCCCTCCACTTT
TRBJ1-3 | TRBD1 | NA | TRBV18 | CASSPNTGAGNTIYF | TGTGCCAGCTCACCAAATACAGGGGCTGGAAACACCATATATTTT
TRBJ1-3 | NA | NA | TRBV12-5 | CAQRQRELSGNTIYF | TGTGCTCAGAGACAGAGGGAGCTCTCTGGAAACACCATATATTTT
TRBJ2-2 | NA | NA | TRBV13 | CASSPRVESFGKDTGELFF | TGTGCCAGCAGTCCACGGGTCGAATCCTTTGGGAAAGACACCGGGGAGCTGTTTTTT
TRBJ1-5 | NA | NA | TRBV3-1/TRBV3-2 | CASSQDTGNQPQHF | TGTGCCAGCAGCCAAGATACAGGGAATCAGCCCCAGCATTTT
TRBJ2-2 | NA | few | TRBV14 | CASSQVRDTGELFF | TGTGCCAGCAGCCAAGTGAGAGACACCGGGGAGCTGTTTTTT
TRBJ1-5 | NA | NA | TRBV5-1 | CASSRDSNQPQHF | TGCGCCAGCAGTCGGGACAGCAATCAGCCCCAGCATTTT
TRBJ2-2 | NA | NA | TRBV30 | CAWRPGGGAGELFF | TGTGCCTGGAGACCCGGTGGAGGGGCCGGGGAGCTGTTTTTT
TRBJ2-2 | NA | NA | TRBV29-1 | CSVDEQYTGELFF | TGCAGCGTTGATGAGCAGTACACCGGGGAGCTGTTTTTT
TRBJ2-5 | NA | NA | TRBV5-4 | CASSQFGRGSQGTQYF | TGTGCCAGCAGCCAATTTGGCCGGGGGTCCCAAGGGACCCAGTACTTC
TRBJ1-4 | NA | NA | TRBV6-5 | CASSYRGGGRDEKLFF | TGTGCCAGCAGTTACCGGGGCGGGGGGCGAGACGAAAAACTGTTTTTT
TRBJ1-3 | NA | NA | TRBV10-2 | CASSDSGSGNTIYF | TGCGCCAGCAGTGACAGCGGATCTGGAAACACCATATATTTT
TRBJ1-4 | TRBD1 | NA | TRBV7-9 | CASSRRDSLIEKLFF | TGTGCCAGCAGTCGAAGGGACAGCTTAATCGAAAAACTGTTTTTT
TRBJ2-7 | TRBD1 | NA | TRBV11-1 | CASSSRQGFSNEQYF | TGTGCCAGCAGCTCCCGACAGGGCTTCTCTAACGAGCAGTACTTC
TRBJ2-5 | NA | NA | TRBV7-2 | CASSLSSGVGETQYF | TGTGCCAGCAGCTTATCGTCAGGGGTGGGTGAGACCCAGTACTTC
TRBJ1-5 | TRBD1 | NA | TRBV5-5 | CASSSRQGISQPQHF | TGTGCCAGCAGCTCCCGACAGGGTATAAGTCAGCCCCAGCATTTT
TRBJ2-4 | TRBD2 | NA | TRBV6-6 | CASSLTPGLAGGLAKNIQYF | TGTGCCAGCAGCCTAACCCCGGGACTAGCGGGGGGTCTAGCCAAAAACATTCAGTACTTC
TRBJ2-5 | TRBD1 | NA | TRBV5-1 | CASSTETGETQYF | TGCGCCAGCAGCACGGAGACAGGGGAGACCCAGTACTTC
TRBJ2-4 | TRBD2 | NA | TRBV9 | CASSPSSGGAFRVQYF | TGTGCCAGCAGCCCCTCTAGCGGGGGGGCCTTTAGAGTCCAGTACTTC
TRBJ1-5 | TRBD1 | NA | TRBV4-3 | CASSPDRGILPQHF | TGCGCCAGCAGCCCTGACAGGGGGATTTTACCCCAGCATTTT
TRBJ1-1 | TRBD1 | NA | TRBV27 | CASRRGGEGTEAFF | TGTGCCAGCAGGAGAGGGGGCGAAGGCACTGAAGCTTTCTTT
TRBJ2-7 | NA | NA | TRBV6-5 | CASSYSAGSYEQYF | TGTGCCAGCAGTTACTCAGCAGGGAGCTACGAGCAGTACTTC
TRBJ2-2 | NA | NA | TRBV6-5 | CASSYGVTGELFF | TGTGCCAGCAGTTACGGTGTGACCGGGGAGCTGTTTTTT
TRBJ1-3 | NA | few | TRBV29-1 | CSVVSPLRNTIYF | TGCAGCGTTGTATCTCCACTTCGGAACACCATATATTTT
TRBJ2-3 | NA | NA | TRBV27 | CASRAGGQFDTQYF | TGTGCCAGCCGAGCTGGGGGGCAGTTTGATACGCAGTATTTT
TRBJ1-2 | NA | NA | TRBV18 | CASSPGKVDYGYTF | TGTGCCAGCTCACCAGGGAAAGTAGACTATGGCTACACCTTC
TRBJ2-3 | NA | NA | TRBV19 | CASSIGTDTQYF | TGTGCCAGTAGTATCGGCACAGATACGCAGTATTTT
TRBJ1-5 | NA | once | TRBV3-1/TRBV3-2 | CASSQSASNQPQHF | TGTGCCAGCAGCCAATCCGCCAGCAATCAGCCCCAGCATTTT
TRBJ1-1 | NA | NA | TRBV29-1 | CSVGRVRVKAEAFF | TGCAGCGTTGGTCGGGTGAGGGTGAAGGCTGAAGCTTTCTTT
TRBJ2-3 | NA | NA | TRBV15 | CATSRDEVYTDTQYF | TGTGCCACCAGCAGAGATGAGGTGTACACAGATACGCAGTATTTT
TRBJ2-5 | NA | few | TRBV7-9 | CASRLRTETQYF | TGTGCCAGCAGACTTAGAACTGAGACCCAGTACTTC
TRBJ1-4 | NA | NA | TRBV18 | CASTPAGTSEKLFF | TGTGCCAGCACGCCGGCCGGGACCTCGGAAAAACTGTTTTTT
TRBJ2-2 | NA | NA | TRBV6-2/TRBV6-3 | CASSYEAGRATGELFF | TGTGCCAGCAGTTACGAGGCGGGCAGGGCCACCGGGGAGCTGTTTTTT
TRBJ1-1 | NA | medium-sized | TRBV3-1/TRBV3-2 | CASSPPGSHTEAFF | TGTGCCAGCAGCCCTCCGGGGTCTCACACTGAAGCTTTCTTT
TRBJ1-5 | NA | NA | TRBV29-1 | CSVEVSSNQPQHF | TGCAGCGTTGAAGTTAGTAGCAATCAGCCCCAGCATTTT